The present T cell receptor beta chain was sequenced within a study of neoadjuvant anti-PD-1 for oral cavity cancer. These oral cavity squamous cell carcinomas were HPV-negative and locally advanced. Study results and limitations: Each response group had just a few patients in TCR analyses.

Regarding this clone: The antigen is unknown.

The V gene's germline CDR1 is MNHNS and CDR2 SASEGT. V was shortened by 2 bases and J by 3 bases, with 19 bases between the two germline ends. This CDR3 comprises 17 residues. The data were produced by immunoSEQ multiplex PCR, yet TCRdb's version contains in-frame clones alone and is incomplete. The sample carries about 12,000 clones, roughly 60% recorded once. This receptor was taken from a person between 40 and 85 years old with oral cavity squamous cell carcinoma. The donor label of this sample is uncertain. V and J are TRBV6-1 and TRBJ1-2; D gene unclear. The sample consisted of tumor tissue, taken before nivolumab (anti-PD-1) treatment. In DNA, the CDR3 is TGTGCCAGCAGTGAAAGGCAGAATTGGAATACCCACTATGGCTACACCTTC. This encodes CASSERQNWNTHYGYTF.